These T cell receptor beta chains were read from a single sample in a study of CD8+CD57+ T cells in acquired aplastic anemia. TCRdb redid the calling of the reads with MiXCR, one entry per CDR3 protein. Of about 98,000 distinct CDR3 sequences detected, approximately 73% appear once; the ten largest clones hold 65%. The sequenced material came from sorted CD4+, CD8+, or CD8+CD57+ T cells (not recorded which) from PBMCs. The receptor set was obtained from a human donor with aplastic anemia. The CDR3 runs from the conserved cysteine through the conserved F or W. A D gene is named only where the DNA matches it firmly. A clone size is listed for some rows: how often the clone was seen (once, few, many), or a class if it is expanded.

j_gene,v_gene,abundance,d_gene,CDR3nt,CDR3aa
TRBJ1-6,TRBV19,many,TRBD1,TGTGCCAGTAGTACTTCGACAGGGAATTCACCCCTCCACTTT,CASSTSTGNSPLHF
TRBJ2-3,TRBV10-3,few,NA,TGTGCCATCAGTGAAGAGGATACGCAGTATTTT,CAISEEDTQYF
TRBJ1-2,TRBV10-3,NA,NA,TGTGCCATCAGTGAGGAAGCAGGGGCCGGGGCACTATTC,CAISEEAGAGALF
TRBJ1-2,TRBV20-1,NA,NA,TGCAGTGCTAGAGAGCAGGACACTGGCTACACCTTC,CSAREQDTGYTF
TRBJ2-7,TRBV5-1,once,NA,TGCGCCAGCAGCTACGGGGTAGGGTTGGCCTACGAGCAGTACTTC,CASSYGVGLAYEQYF
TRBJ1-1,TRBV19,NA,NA,TGTGCCAGTAGTAGCGGACTGGAAGCTTTCTTT,CASSSGLEAFF
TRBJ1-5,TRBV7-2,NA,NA,TGTGCCAGCAGCTCGACAGACTATAGCAATCAGCCCCAGCATTTT,CASSSTDYSNQPQHF
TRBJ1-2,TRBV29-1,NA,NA,TGCAGCGTTTCCCACCGGGACATGAGTTACTATGGCTACACCTTC,CSVSHRDMSYYGYTF
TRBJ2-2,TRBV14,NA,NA,TGTGCCAGCAGCCAAGGTCGGCCCGGGGAGCTGTTTTTT,CASSQGRPGELFF
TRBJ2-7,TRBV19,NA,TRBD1,TGTGCCAGTAGTATAGCCCGACAGGGATTCAGCTACAAGCAGTACTTC,CASSIARQGFSYKQYF
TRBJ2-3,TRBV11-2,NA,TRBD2,TGTGCCAGCAGCTTGGGGCCGGGACTAGCGGGAGTGGATACGCAGTATTTT,CASSLGPGLAGVDTQYF
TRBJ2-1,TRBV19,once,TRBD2,TGTGCCAGTAGTATTAGCGGGGCCTACAATGAGCAGTTCTTC,CASSISGAYNEQFF
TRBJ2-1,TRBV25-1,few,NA,TGTGCCAGCAGTGTCCAGACTAGTTATGAGCAGTTCTTC,CASSVQTSYEQFF
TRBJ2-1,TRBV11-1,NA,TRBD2,TGTGCCAGCAGCTCCCGCGGTGCGGGAGACAATGAGCAGTTCTTC,CASSSRGAGDNEQFF
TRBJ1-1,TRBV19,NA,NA,TGTGCCAGTATGCCCCCCCGACCGGTCACTGAAGCTTTCTTT,CASMPPRPVTEAFF
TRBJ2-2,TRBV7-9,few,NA,TGTGCCAGCAGCCAAATCACCGGGGAGCTGTTTTTT,CASSQITGELFF
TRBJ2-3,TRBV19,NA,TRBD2,TGTGCCAGTAGGACTAGCGGGAGACTACTCACAGATACGCAGTATTTT,CASRTSGRLLTDTQYF
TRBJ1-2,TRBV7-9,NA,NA,TGTGCCAGCAGACAAGTGCAGGGCTATGGCTACACCTTC,CASRQVQGYGYTF
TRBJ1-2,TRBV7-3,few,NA,TGTGCCAGCAGGGTGACTAAAGATGGCTACACCTTC,CASRVTKDGYTF
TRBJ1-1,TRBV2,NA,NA,TGTGCCAGCAGTTACTCGAATAGGGCAGACACTGAAGCTTTCTTT,CASSYSNRADTEAFF
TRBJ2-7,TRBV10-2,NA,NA,TGCGCCAGCAGTGAGCCTATTTCCTACGAGCAGTACTTC,CASSEPISYEQYF
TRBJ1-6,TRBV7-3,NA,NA,TGTGCCAGCAGCCTACAGGATTCACCCCTCCACTTT,CASSLQDSPLHF
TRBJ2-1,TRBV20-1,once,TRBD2,TGCAGTGCTAGTAGACTAGCGGACCACAATGAGCAGTTCTTC,CSASRLADHNEQFF
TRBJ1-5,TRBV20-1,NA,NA,TGCAGTGCTAGAGATTCGGGGGTAAGCAATCAGCCCCAGCATTTT,CSARDSGVSNQPQHF
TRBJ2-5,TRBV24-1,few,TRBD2,TGTGCCACCAGTGATTCAACCGGGACTAGAGCAGAGACCCAGTACTTC,CATSDSTGTRAETQYF
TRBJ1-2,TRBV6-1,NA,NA,TGTGCCAGCAGGTCACTCTTAAGGGGAGAGTACTCGGGCTACACCTTC,CASRSLLRGEYSGYTF
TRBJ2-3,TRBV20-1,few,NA,TGCAGTGCTAGAGCCCCCTTGGAGCCCACAGATACGCAGTATTTT,CSARAPLEPTDTQYF